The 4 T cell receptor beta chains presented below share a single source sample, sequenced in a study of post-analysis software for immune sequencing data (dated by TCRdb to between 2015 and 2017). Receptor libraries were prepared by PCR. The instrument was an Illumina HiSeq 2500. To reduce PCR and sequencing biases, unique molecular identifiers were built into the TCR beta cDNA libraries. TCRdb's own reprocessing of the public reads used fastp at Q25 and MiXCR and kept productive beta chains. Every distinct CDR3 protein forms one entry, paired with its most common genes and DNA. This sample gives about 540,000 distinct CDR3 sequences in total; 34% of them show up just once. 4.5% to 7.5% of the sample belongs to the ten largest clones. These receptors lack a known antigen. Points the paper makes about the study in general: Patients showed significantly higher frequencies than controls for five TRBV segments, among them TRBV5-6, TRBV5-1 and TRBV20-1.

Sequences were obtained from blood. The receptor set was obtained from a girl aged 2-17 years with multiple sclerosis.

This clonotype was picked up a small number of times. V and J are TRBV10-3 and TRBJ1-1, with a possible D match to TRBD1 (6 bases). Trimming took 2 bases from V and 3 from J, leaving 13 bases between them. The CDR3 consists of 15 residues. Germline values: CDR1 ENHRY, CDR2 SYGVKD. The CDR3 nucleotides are TGTGCCATCAGTGAGAGTAGGAGGGGGGACACTGAAGCTTTCTTT. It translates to CAISESRRGDTEAFF.

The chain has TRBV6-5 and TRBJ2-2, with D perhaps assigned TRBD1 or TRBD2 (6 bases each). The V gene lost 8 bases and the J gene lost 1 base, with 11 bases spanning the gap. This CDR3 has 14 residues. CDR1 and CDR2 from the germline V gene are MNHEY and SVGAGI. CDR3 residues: CASGRGGNTGELFF. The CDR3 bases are TGTGCCAGCGGCAGGGGAGGGAACACCGGGGAGCTGTTTTTT.

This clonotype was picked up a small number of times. CDR3: CASSLAIGRSGANVLTF. The CDR3 region has the DNA TGTGCCAGCAGCTTAGCGATAGGACGATCCGGGGCCAACGTCCTGACTTTC. The chain is built from TRBV7-6 and TRBJ2-6, with D uncertain. CDR1 SGHVS and CDR2 FNYEAQ come from the germline V gene. The CDR3 runs to 17 residues. Trimming cost V 0 bases and J 4 bases, with 13 bases left between them.

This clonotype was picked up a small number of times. The CDR3 nucleotides are TGTGCCAGCAGCTTAAAGACGGAACAAGAGACCCAGTACTTC. Translation gives CASSLKTEQETQYF. The rearrangement links TRBV11-3 to TRBJ2-5, with unresolved D. This CDR3 contains 14 residues. Germline CDR1 is SGHNT and CDR2 is YENEEA. V lost 2 bases to trimming and J lost 2 bases, with 9 bases between them.